This is a list of T cell receptor beta chains from one sample in a study of T-cell memory formation after mild COVID-19. A single record per CDR3 protein comes from TCRdb applying MiXCR to the 5' RACE reads. The sample carries more than 110,000 distinct CDR3 sequences, 20% to 25% recorded once. What was sequenced was PBMCs or a T cell subset sorted from them (not recorded which). The receptors stem from an adult woman who had mild COVID-19 (a few samples of this study predate the infection). Cell type and time point are not known. Both conserved end residues are trimmed from each CDR3. The order of the fields is V gene, clone size, CDR3 protein. Expanded clones are given a class, and other clones once, few, many or no size at all.

TRBV14 | few | ASSQDAPTGGVIYEQY
TRBV20-1 | - | SAEDRAEGPEAF
TRBV9 | few | ASSAGLARGEQY
TRBV23-1 | - | ASSQSWTAFTGELF
TRBV20-1 | - | SARDDPLGSVGMNSPLH
TRBV4-3 | - | ASSPSSGAPYEQY
TRBV7-9 | - | ASSLWTGAGELF
TRBV5-4 | few | ASSFGLADTDTQY
TRBV9 | - | ASSVAVSHYEQY
TRBV4-2 | few | ASSPGAGYDGYT
TRBV7-9 | - | ASSTPTSGGPNEQF
TRBV4-1 | few | ASSQDPTRAGDPDTQY
TRBV9 | - | ASSVGGQPYGYT
TRBV27 | - | ASSLGRGVVGGYT
TRBV7-9 | - | ASSPRDRDSETQY
TRBV2 | - | AAPAASVSSYNEQF
TRBV24-1 | - | ATERANTGELF
TRBV30 | few | AWSTGSSEAF
TRBV7-9 | - | ASSPRGGPVENEQF
TRBV12-3/TRBV12-4 | - | ASSLYTGTEAF
TRBV6-6 | few | ASSLLYNEQF
TRBV5-5 | - | ASSFRGLNTEAF
TRBV5-1 | - | ASSFPQGRREQF
TRBV7-2 | - | ASSLVEERGFDTQY
TRBV7-9 | few | ASSFRTGDETQY
TRBV5-6 | - | ASSLEGLRYGYT
TRBV9 | - | ASSTRAGNTEAF
TRBV30 | few | AWAWTNGLTDTQY
TRBV29-1 | - | SVDGTNTGELF
TRBV7-9 | - | ASSPQVADTEAF
TRBV2 | once | ASSDWTSGWGETQY